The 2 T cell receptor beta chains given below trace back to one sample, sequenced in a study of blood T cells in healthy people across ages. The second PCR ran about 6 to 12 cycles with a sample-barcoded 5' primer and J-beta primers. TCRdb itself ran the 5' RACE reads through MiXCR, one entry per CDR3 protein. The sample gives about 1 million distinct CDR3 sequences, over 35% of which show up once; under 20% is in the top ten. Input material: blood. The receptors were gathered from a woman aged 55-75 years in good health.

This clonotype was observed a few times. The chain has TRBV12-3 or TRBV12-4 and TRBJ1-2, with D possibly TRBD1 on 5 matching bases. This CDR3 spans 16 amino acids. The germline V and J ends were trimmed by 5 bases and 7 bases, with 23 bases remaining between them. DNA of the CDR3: TGTGCCAGCAGTGAATCTTGGGACGTTGGTTGGGCTGGCTACACCTTC. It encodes CASSESWDVGWAGYTF.

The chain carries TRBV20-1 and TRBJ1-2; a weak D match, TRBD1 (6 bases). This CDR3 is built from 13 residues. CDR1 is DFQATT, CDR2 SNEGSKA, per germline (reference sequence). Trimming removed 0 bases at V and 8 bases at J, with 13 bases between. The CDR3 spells CSAREAGERGYTF. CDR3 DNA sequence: TGCAGTGCTAGAGAGGCAGGGGAACGGGGCTACACCTTC.